This entry describes one T cell receptor beta chain. Authors' data handling: Cell counts per sample came from amplifying reference gene primers. Method: immunoSEQ multiplex PCR; TCRdb's copy keeps in-frame clones and lacks some. That table furnishes V, J and clone size, whereas the DNA furnished D and trimming. Of 350,000 to 450,000 clones detected, 65% to 90% appear once; the ten largest clones hold around 7.4%. CDR1 is SGHDT and CDR2 is YYEEEE in the germline V gene. The J segment lost 5 bases and the V segment lost 1 base, leaving 5 bases of the junction unmatched. This CDR3 has 16 residues. The sample originates from a study of blood T cell repertoires in COVID-19. Recruited during active infection, patients (from Seattle) were subsequently followed longitudinally.

The chain is built from TRBV5-6 and TRBJ2-2; 10 bases line up with TRBD1. The source material was peripheral blood. The clonotype was recovered from a woman aged 55-70 years with COVID-19, enrolled during active disease. DNA of the CDR3: TGTGCCAGCAGCTTGCGGGACAGGGGCGTAACCGGGGAGCTGTTTTTT. Residues: CASSLRDRGVTGELFF.